The rows below give T cell receptor beta chains drawn from one sample of a study of regulatory T cells in long-lasting Graves disease. TCRdb re-derived calls from the multiplex PCR reads in MiXCR, one entry per CDR3 protein. The sample shows hundreds of thousands of distinct CDR3 sequences, 18% of them seen only once. This specimen consisted of peripheral blood mononuclear cells (PBMCs), obtained at new diagnosis, from a patient treated with antithyroid drugs. These receptors were collected from a female donor with Graves disease. CDR3s leave out the opening cysteine and the closing phenylalanine or tryptophan. Each record gives: V gene, J gene, CDR3 protein.

V gene: TRBV10-3; J gene: TRBJ2-7; CDR3 protein: AISGTSGSGTSGSGHEQY
V gene: TRBV27; J gene: TRBJ2-1; CDR3 protein: ASRPSGGLYNEQF
V gene: TRBV4-1; J gene: TRBJ1-2; CDR3 protein: ASSQGTTANYGYT
V gene: TRBV20-1; J gene: TRBJ2-7; CDR3 protein: SAPGGAAYEQY
V gene: TRBV9; J gene: TRBJ1-1; CDR3 protein: ASSVGKVGTEAF
V gene: TRBV27; J gene: TRBJ1-3; CDR3 protein: ASSGLGRGWSGNTIY
V gene: TRBV27; J gene: TRBJ2-5; CDR3 protein: ASSESGRVETQY
V gene: TRBV27; J gene: TRBJ2-3; CDR3 protein: ASTKRLAGDPADTQY
V gene: TRBV3-1; J gene: TRBJ2-2; CDR3 protein: ASSQRGRGSGELF
V gene: TRBV11-3; J gene: TRBJ2-6; CDR3 protein: ASSQASGANVLT
V gene: TRBV6-5; J gene: TRBJ2-2; CDR3 protein: ASSYSRGGRQENGELF
V gene: TRBV11-3; J gene: TRBJ2-3; CDR3 protein: ASSLRTGGDVY
V gene: TRBV5-1; J gene: TRBJ1-1; CDR3 protein: ASSLPGTGGNTEAF
V gene: TRBV6-1; J gene: TRBJ2-5; CDR3 protein: ASRTSGTETQY
V gene: TRBV19; J gene: TRBJ1-1; CDR3 protein: ASTGERYTEAF
V gene: TRBV6-1; J gene: TRBJ2-1; CDR3 protein: ASSDVEGGEQF
V gene: TRBV25-1; J gene: TRBJ2-1; CDR3 protein: ASSGTGAYNEQF
V gene: TRBV2; J gene: TRBJ2-2; CDR3 protein: ASSLGQGGTGELF
V gene: TRBV11-2; J gene: TRBJ1-1; CDR3 protein: ASSLYRENTEAF
V gene: TRBV10-2; J gene: TRBJ2-1; CDR3 protein: ATKEGVAYNEQF
V gene: TRBV12-3/TRBV12-4; J gene: TRBJ2-1; CDR3 protein: ASRVDSVEQF
V gene: TRBV19; J gene: TRBJ1-1; CDR3 protein: ASSIDRVGTEAF
V gene: TRBV20-1; J gene: TRBJ2-1; CDR3 protein: SARDWLGVAEQF
V gene: TRBV20-1; J gene: TRBJ2-5; CDR3 protein: SARDLGPDFGETQY
V gene: TRBV5-1; J gene: TRBJ2-7; CDR3 protein: ASSLDYREQY
V gene: TRBV4-1; J gene: TRBJ2-7; CDR3 protein: ASSQALAVYEQY
V gene: TRBV11-2; J gene: TRBJ2-1; CDR3 protein: ASSSGLAGDAYNEQF
V gene: TRBV4-1; J gene: TRBJ2-5; CDR3 protein: ASSQAPAGVVGETQY
V gene: TRBV7-6; J gene: TRBJ1-4; CDR3 protein: ASSFSPGDEKLF